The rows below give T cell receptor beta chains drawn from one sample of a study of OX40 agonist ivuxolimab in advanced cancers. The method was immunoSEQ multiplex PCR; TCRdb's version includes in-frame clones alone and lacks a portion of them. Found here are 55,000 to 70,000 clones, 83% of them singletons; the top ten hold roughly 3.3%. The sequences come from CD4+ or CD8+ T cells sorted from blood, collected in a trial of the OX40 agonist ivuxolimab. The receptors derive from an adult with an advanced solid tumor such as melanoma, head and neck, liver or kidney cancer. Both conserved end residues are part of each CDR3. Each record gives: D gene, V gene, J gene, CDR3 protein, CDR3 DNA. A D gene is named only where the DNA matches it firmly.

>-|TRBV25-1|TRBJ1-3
CASSEAGKRNTIYF
TGTGCCAGCAGTGAGGCAGGGAAAAGAAACACCATATATTTT
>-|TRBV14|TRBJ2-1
CASSQGGGGVYNEQFF
TGTGCCAGCAGCCAAGGGGGCGGGGGCGTTTACAATGAGCAGTTCTTC
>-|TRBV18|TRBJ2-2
CASSPSGHSANTGELFF
TGTGCCAGCTCACCATCCGGACACTCGGCGAACACCGGGGAGCTGTTTTTT
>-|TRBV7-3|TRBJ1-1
CASSLSFGRTEAFF
TGTGCCAGCAGCTTAAGTTTCGGGAGGACTGAAGCTTTCTTT
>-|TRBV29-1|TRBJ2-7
CSVGKGGNYEQYF
TGCAGCGTTGGAAAGGGGGGAAACTACGAGCAGTACTTC
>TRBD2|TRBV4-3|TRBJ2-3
CASSLAGGQGTQYF
TGCGCCAGCAGCCTAGCGGGGGGGCAAGGTACGCAGTATTTT
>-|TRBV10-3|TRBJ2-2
CATADGSGGGARELFF
TGTGCCACCGCCGACGGGAGTGGCGGGGGCGCCCGGGAGCTGTTTTTT
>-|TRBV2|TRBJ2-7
CASSPQDGSGYEQYF
TGTGCCAGCAGTCCTCAGGACGGATCCGGCTACGAGCAGTACTTC
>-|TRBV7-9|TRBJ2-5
CASSPRAGRSETQYF
TGTGCCAGCAGCCCTAGAGCCGGAAGATCAGAGACCCAGTACTTC
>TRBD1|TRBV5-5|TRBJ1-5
CASSFQQGTQQPQHF
TGTGCCAGCAGCTTTCAACAGGGGACCCAGCAGCCCCAGCATTTT